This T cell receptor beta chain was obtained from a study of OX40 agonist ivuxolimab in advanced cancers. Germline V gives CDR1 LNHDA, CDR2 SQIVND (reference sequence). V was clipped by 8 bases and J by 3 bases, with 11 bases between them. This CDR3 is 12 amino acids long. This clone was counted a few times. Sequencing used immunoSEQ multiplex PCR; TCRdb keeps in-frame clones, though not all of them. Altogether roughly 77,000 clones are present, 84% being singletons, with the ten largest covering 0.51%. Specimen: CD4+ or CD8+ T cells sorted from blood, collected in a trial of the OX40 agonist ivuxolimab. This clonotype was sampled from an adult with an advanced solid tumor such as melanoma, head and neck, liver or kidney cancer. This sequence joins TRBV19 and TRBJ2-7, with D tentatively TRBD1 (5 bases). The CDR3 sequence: CASSRGHYEQYF. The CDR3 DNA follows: TGTGCCAGTTCAAGGGGCCACTACGAGCAGTACTTC.